This T cell receptor beta chain appears in the sequencing data of a study of blood T cell repertoires in COVID-19. Study-level background: Acute and convalescent COVID-19 samples came from the United States, Italy and Spain. The analysed material was cDNA or gDNA that came from T cells, B-cell-depleted T cells, or PBMCs.

In the authors' methods: Reference gene primer amplification gave nucleated cell count estimates. Assay used: immunoSEQ multiplex PCR; TCRdb lists only in-frame clones, some missing. V and J calls and clone size follow that table, whereas D and trimming were derived from the DNA. The data show about 75,000 clones, 84% seen once. The CDR3 extends over 14 amino acids. CDR1 is SGHNT, CDR2 YYREEE, per germline (reference sequence). Trimming cost V 4 bases and J 2 bases; bases outside gene matches: 4. This clone has more than one count but fewer than ten. Sequencing was performed on peripheral blood. J is TRBJ2-7 and V is TRBV5-4, with 9 bases that match TRBD1. The TCR originated in a woman between 45 and 65 years old with acute or convalescent COVID-19. The CDR3 region has the DNA TGTGCCAGCAGCATGACAGGGGGGGCCTACGAGCAGTACTTC. Translation: CASSMTGGAYEQYF. Full variable domain (remainder filled in from reference TRBV5-4 and TRBJ2-7): ETGVTQSPTHLIKTRGQQVTLRCSSQSGHNTVSWYQQALGQGPQFIFQYYREEENGRGNFPPRFSGLQFPNYSSELNVNALELDDSALYLCASSMTGGAYEQYFGPGTRLTVT.